A selection of T cell receptor beta chains follows, all from one sample in a study of blood T cell repertoires in COVID-19. Profiling relied on immunoSEQ multiplex PCR, and the TCRdb table lists in-frame clones only, not all of them. The sample lists about 180,000 clones, around nine tenths occurring once. The sequencing input was peripheral blood. Receptors were obtained from a man aged 45-65 years with acute or convalescent COVID-19. The CDR3 runs from the conserved cysteine through the conserved F or W. D genes are given only for firm matches. Size tells how often a clone was seen (once, few, many) or the class of an expanded clone, and some rows leave it out.

v_call: TRBV27; clone_size: once; j_call: TRBJ2-7; d_call: -; cdr3_nt: TGTGCCAGCAGTTTGGAGGAACGGGACTCACCCTACGAGCAGTACTTC; cdr3_aa: CASSLEERDSPYEQYF
v_call: TRBV30; clone_size: -; j_call: TRBJ1-6; d_call: -; cdr3_nt: TGTGCCTTAGGAGTTTACAGGAGCTCCTATAATTCACCCCTCCACTTT; cdr3_aa: CALGVYRSSYNSPLHF
v_call: TRBV7-9; clone_size: -; j_call: TRBJ2-3; d_call: -; cdr3_nt: TGTGCCAGCAGCTTAGATCAGGCTTACACAGATACGCAGTATTTT; cdr3_aa: CASSLDQAYTDTQYF
v_call: TRBV5-1; clone_size: -; j_call: TRBJ2-5; d_call: TRBD2; cdr3_nt: TGCGCCAGCAGCTCCAGGACTAGCGGGTACCAAGAGACCCAGTACTTC; cdr3_aa: CASSSRTSGYQETQYF
v_call: TRBV6-1; clone_size: -; j_call: TRBJ1-2; d_call: -; cdr3_nt: TGTGCCAGCAGTGTAGACCCGGGGGGACAAAACTATGGCTACACCTTC; cdr3_aa: CASSVDPGGQNYGYTF
v_call: TRBV3-1/TRBV3-2; clone_size: once; j_call: TRBJ1-1; d_call: -; cdr3_nt: TGTGCCAGCAGCCCCCCCCACGGACGGACAGTGAACACTGAAGCTTTCTTT; cdr3_aa: CASSPPHGRTVNTEAFF
v_call: TRBV19; clone_size: -; j_call: TRBJ2-7; d_call: TRBD2; cdr3_nt: TGTGCCCCCGGACGGGACTTTGGAAAAAATCTAGCGGGAGAAGGGGGTCACGAGCAGTACTTC; cdr3_aa: CAPGRDFGKNLAGEGGHEQYF
v_call: TRBV15; clone_size: -; j_call: TRBJ1-2; d_call: TRBD1; cdr3_nt: TGTGCCACCAGCGACCCAATACAGGGGGCGCGGGGGGCATATGGCTACACCTTC; cdr3_aa: CATSDPIQGARGAYGYTF
v_call: TRBV6-1; clone_size: -; j_call: TRBJ1-2; d_call: -; cdr3_nt: TGTGCCAGCAGTGAAGCTCAACAGGGCCGCTACACCTTC; cdr3_aa: CASSEAQQGRYTF
v_call: TRBV18; clone_size: -; j_call: TRBJ2-7; d_call: -; cdr3_nt: TGTGCCAGCTCACCGTCACAGGGTTACGAGCAGTACTTC; cdr3_aa: CASSPSQGYEQYF
v_call: TRBV18; clone_size: few; j_call: TRBJ1-1; d_call: -; cdr3_nt: TGTGCCAGCTCACCGGGGGCATTGACTGAAGCTTTCTTT; cdr3_aa: CASSPGALTEAFF
v_call: TRBV5-4; clone_size: -; j_call: TRBJ2-3; d_call: TRBD2; cdr3_nt: TGTGCCAGCAGCCTCGGGACTAGCGGGAGTAGGGATACGCAGTATTTT; cdr3_aa: CASSLGTSGSRDTQYF
v_call: TRBV6-2/TRBV6-3; clone_size: -; j_call: TRBJ1-1; d_call: TRBD1; cdr3_nt: TGTGCCAGCAGTAGGGGACAGGGAATGAACACTGAAGCTTTCTTT; cdr3_aa: CASSRGQGMNTEAFF
v_call: TRBV18; clone_size: once; j_call: TRBJ2-1; d_call: TRBD1; cdr3_nt: TGTGCCAGCTCAGCTCCGGGACAGGGCTACAATGAGCAGTTCTTC; cdr3_aa: CASSAPGQGYNEQFF
v_call: TRBV5-4; clone_size: -; j_call: TRBJ2-7; d_call: -; cdr3_nt: TGTGCCAGCAGCTTGGAAGGACAATTGGACGAGCAGTACTTC; cdr3_aa: CASSLEGQLDEQYF
v_call: TRBV6-6; clone_size: once; j_call: TRBJ1-4; d_call: TRBD1; cdr3_nt: TGTGCCAGCAGTTACTACAGGGGGCACGAGGAAAAACTGTTTTTT; cdr3_aa: CASSYYRGHEEKLFF
v_call: TRBV2; clone_size: once; j_call: TRBJ1-4; d_call: -; cdr3_nt: TGTGCCAGCAGTGCCTTCCCACAGGGCCTTCTTGAAAAACTGTTTTTT; cdr3_aa: CASSAFPQGLLEKLFF
v_call: TRBV4-1; clone_size: -; j_call: TRBJ2-1; d_call: -; cdr3_nt: TGCGCCAGCAGCCAAGGCTCGCGGGGCTTGCTGTTCTTC; cdr3_aa: CASSQGSRGLLFF
v_call: TRBV6-5; clone_size: -; j_call: TRBJ1-6; d_call: -; cdr3_nt: TGTGCCAGCAGTACCGAGGGGGATTCACCCCTCCACTTT; cdr3_aa: CASSTEGDSPLHF
v_call: TRBV19; clone_size: -; j_call: TRBJ2-2; d_call: -; cdr3_nt: TGTGCCAGTAGTATTTCGGGGGGCTTGGGGGAGCTGTTTTTT; cdr3_aa: CASSISGGLGELFF
v_call: TRBV28; clone_size: -; j_call: TRBJ2-7; d_call: TRBD1; cdr3_nt: TGTGCCAGCAGTTTTATCCGGGACAGGGGTCAAGAGCAGTACTTC; cdr3_aa: CASSFIRDRGQEQYF
v_call: TRBV19; clone_size: -; j_call: TRBJ2-7; d_call: TRBD1; cdr3_nt: TGTGCCAGTAGCCGACAGGGGGCTGGCTACGAGCAGTACTTC; cdr3_aa: CASSRQGAGYEQYF
v_call: TRBV5-1; clone_size: -; j_call: TRBJ1-5; d_call: TRBD1; cdr3_nt: TGCGCCAGCAGCTTGGCAGGGGGCTATCAGCCCCAGCATTTT; cdr3_aa: CASSLAGGYQPQHF
v_call: TRBV24-1; clone_size: -; j_call: TRBJ2-1; d_call: -; cdr3_nt: TGTGCCACCAGTGATTTGATAGGGAGTGAGCAGTTCTTC; cdr3_aa: CATSDLIGSEQFF
v_call: TRBV6-2/TRBV6-3; clone_size: few; j_call: TRBJ2-1; d_call: -; cdr3_nt: TGTGCCAGCAGTTACCACCCGACAGGCATTGATGAGCAGTTCTTC; cdr3_aa: CASSYHPTGIDEQFF
v_call: TRBV20-1; clone_size: once; j_call: TRBJ1-2; d_call: -; cdr3_nt: TGCAGTCCAAGCGGGGGGCATGGCTACACCTTC; cdr3_aa: CSPSGGHGYTF
v_call: TRBV19; clone_size: once; j_call: TRBJ2-5; d_call: TRBD1; cdr3_nt: TGTGCCAGTAGCGGACAGGGTGTGGAGACCCAGTACTTC; cdr3_aa: CASSGQGVETQYF
v_call: TRBV7-2; clone_size: -; j_call: TRBJ2-5; d_call: TRBD2; cdr3_nt: TGTGCCAGCAGCTTACCGGGGGGGTGGGAGACCCAGTACTTC; cdr3_aa: CASSLPGGWETQYF
v_call: TRBV2; clone_size: few; j_call: TRBJ1-3; d_call: TRBD1; cdr3_nt: TGTGCCAGCAGCGGACAGGGAGCTGGAAACACCATATATTTT; cdr3_aa: CASSGQGAGNTIYF
v_call: TRBV11-2; clone_size: -; j_call: TRBJ1-1; d_call: TRBD1; cdr3_nt: TGTGCCAGCAGCTTTAGGACAGGGAACACTGAAGCTTTCTTT; cdr3_aa: CASSFRTGNTEAFF
v_call: TRBV7-2; clone_size: -; j_call: TRBJ1-1; d_call: -; cdr3_nt: TGTGCCAGCAGCGTCGACTCCGGCACTGAAGCTTTCTTT; cdr3_aa: CASSVDSGTEAFF
v_call: TRBV11-2; clone_size: -; j_call: TRBJ1-3; d_call: -; cdr3_nt: TGTGCCAGCAGCTTGGAGTGGCAGTGGCTCTCTGGAAACACCATATATTTT; cdr3_aa: CASSLEWQWLSGNTIYF
v_call: TRBV30; clone_size: -; j_call: TRBJ2-7; d_call: -; cdr3_nt: TGTGCCTGGAGTCACCCGAGTTCCTACGAGCAGTACTTC; cdr3_aa: CAWSHPSSYEQYF
v_call: TRBV28; clone_size: -; j_call: TRBJ1-1; d_call: TRBD1; cdr3_nt: TGTGCCGGAAAACAGGGGACCTACACTGAAGCTTTCTTT; cdr3_aa: CAGKQGTYTEAFF
v_call: TRBV28; clone_size: -; j_call: TRBJ2-3; d_call: TRBD2; cdr3_nt: TGTGCCAGCAGTTTCCCCCTAGCGGGAGGGCCAGATACGCAGTATTTT; cdr3_aa: CASSFPLAGGPDTQYF
v_call: TRBV19; clone_size: few; j_call: TRBJ2-1; d_call: TRBD1; cdr3_nt: TGTGCCAGTAGGTCCGGGACAGGGAATGACAATGAGCAGTTCTTC; cdr3_aa: CASRSGTGNDNEQFF
v_call: TRBV5-1; clone_size: few; j_call: TRBJ2-6; d_call: -; cdr3_nt: TGCGCCAGCAGCTTGGTGGGTCAGGCCCCAGTCTCTGGGGCCAACGTCCTGACTTTC; cdr3_aa: CASSLVGQAPVSGANVLTF
v_call: TRBV24-1; clone_size: -; j_call: TRBJ2-2; d_call: -; cdr3_nt: TGTGCCAATGTCGGGACAACGAACACCGGGGAGCTGTTTTTT; cdr3_aa: CANVGTTNTGELFF
v_call: TRBV6-5; clone_size: -; j_call: TRBJ2-5; d_call: TRBD2; cdr3_nt: TGTGCCAGCGCGGGGGGGCTTAGAGAGACCCAGTACTTC; cdr3_aa: CASAGGLRETQYF
v_call: TRBV14; clone_size: once; j_call: TRBJ1-1; d_call: -; cdr3_nt: TGTGCCAGCAGCCAAGTTAAGGGGAGGCCTGAAGCTTTCTTT; cdr3_aa: CASSQVKGRPEAFF
v_call: TRBV7-8; clone_size: few; j_call: TRBJ1-2; d_call: -; cdr3_nt: TGTGCCAGCAGCTTAGTGGTCCAGGGGAACTATGGCTACACCTTC; cdr3_aa: CASSLVVQGNYGYTF
v_call: TRBV6-5; clone_size: -; j_call: TRBJ2-1; d_call: -; cdr3_nt: TGTGCCAGTAGATTACTTGGGAGCTCCTACAATGAGCAGTTCTTC; cdr3_aa: CASRLLGSSYNEQFF
v_call: TRBV3-1/TRBV3-2; clone_size: -; j_call: TRBJ2-2; d_call: TRBD1; cdr3_nt: TGTGCCAGCAGCCGGACGGGGACAGCGAACACCGGGGAGCTGTTTTTT; cdr3_aa: CASSRTGTANTGELFF
v_call: TRBV30; clone_size: -; j_call: TRBJ1-2; d_call: TRBD1; cdr3_nt: TGTGCCTGGAGTCTGGGCTTTGGACAGGGTCGTGGCTACACCTTC; cdr3_aa: CAWSLGFGQGRGYTF
v_call: TRBV5-5; clone_size: -; j_call: TRBJ2-5; d_call: TRBD2; cdr3_nt: TGTGCCAGCAGCGTTTCGACTAGCGGGACCCCCCAAGAGACCCAGTACTTC; cdr3_aa: CASSVSTSGTPQETQYF
v_call: TRBV28; clone_size: -; j_call: TRBJ1-3; d_call: -; cdr3_nt: TGTGCCAGCAGTTCGAGGGGGGGGACCTCTGGAAACACCATATATTTT; cdr3_aa: CASSSRGGTSGNTIYF
v_call: TRBV28; clone_size: -; j_call: TRBJ1-5; d_call: -; cdr3_nt: TGTGCCAGCAGTTTCAGCAGGAGCAATCAGCCCCAGCATTTT; cdr3_aa: CASSFSRSNQPQHF
v_call: TRBV6-6; clone_size: -; j_call: TRBJ1-1; d_call: -; cdr3_nt: TGTGCCAGCAGTTACTGGCAGGGGCAAGGCACTGAAGCTTTCTTT; cdr3_aa: CASSYWQGQGTEAFF
v_call: TRBV7-9; clone_size: -; j_call: TRBJ2-1; d_call: -; cdr3_nt: TGTGCCAGCAGCCTACGGGGTAATGAGCAGTTCTTC; cdr3_aa: CASSLRGNEQFF